This TCR beta chain was sequenced in a study of blood T cell repertoires in COVID-19. Study information: Recovery among Cohort 3 donors was established by two negative PCRs, clearance, or symptom resolution.

Assignments of participants to cohorts depended upon their own reported clinical history. This CDR3 is 15 amino acids long. J lost 0 bases, V lost 4 bases, and 3 bases had no gene match. Germline CDR1 and CDR2: LNHDA and SQIVND (reference sequence). Original data processing: Estimation of nucleated cell counts relied on the amplification of reference gene primers. Profiling relied on immunoSEQ multiplex PCR, and the TCRdb table lists in-frame clones only, not all of them. D and trimming were read from the DNA, whereas the V and J calls and clone size are those reported in that table. The sample includes roughly 150,000 clones, less than 80% seen only once; the top ten take around 19%. This clone was found a few times.

This receptor was obtained from a woman aged 70-85 years in a cohort exposed to, infected with or recovered from COVID-19 (not recorded which). Sequencing input: PBMCs or T cells enriched from blood (not recorded which). This chain connects TRBV19 to TRBJ2-1, with 7 bases that match TRBD2. As DNA, the CDR3 is TGTGCCAGTAGTAACCTAGCGGCCTCCTACAATGAGCAGTTCTTC. Amino acid sequence: CASSNLAASYNEQFF.